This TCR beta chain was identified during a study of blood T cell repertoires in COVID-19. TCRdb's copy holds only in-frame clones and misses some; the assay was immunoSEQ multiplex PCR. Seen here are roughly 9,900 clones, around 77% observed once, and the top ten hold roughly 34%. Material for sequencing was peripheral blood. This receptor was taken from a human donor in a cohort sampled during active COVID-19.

The CDR3 reads CSGGQGNEQYF. The CDR3 DNA reads as TGCAGCGGGGGACAGGGCAACGAGCAGTACTTC. The chain employs TRBV29-1 and TRBJ2-7; the match to TRBD1 covers 9 bases. Unmatched junction bases numbered 3, after V lost 7 bases and J lost 5 bases. Germline V lookup: CDR1 SQVTM, CDR2 ANQGSEA. The CDR3 spans 11 residues.